This T cell receptor beta chain was sequenced for a study of early T cells in non-severe SARS-CoV-2 infection. About the study: Unsorted whole-blood RNA was sequenced in bulk, leaving chains unpaired. Study outcomes and limitations: The VDJdb matching leaned toward anti-spike CD8 responses and overlooked private and CD4 specificities.

Attachment of unique molecular identifiers to individual cDNA molecules was performed. TCRdb re-analysed the 5' RACE reads in MiXCR, keeping a single row per CDR3 protein. The sample lists under 65,000 distinct CDR3 sequences, 12% occurring once. Concerning this clonotype itself: Its antigen is currently unknown.

CDR3 length equals 12 residues. Germline V gene data show CDR1 as SEHNR and CDR2 as FQNEAQ (reference sequence). V was trimmed by 5 bases and J by 6 bases, leaving 10 bases between them. The chain carries TRBV7-9 and TRBJ1-1; the D is unclear. Sequencing was done on a sample of whole blood. The sequence was obtained from an adult who was a healthcare worker with PCR-confirmed SARS-CoV-2 infection or an uninfected control (not recorded which). CDR3: CASSPGMAEAFF. For the CDR3, the DNA is TGTGCCAGCAGCCCTGGGATGGCTGAAGCTTTCTTT.